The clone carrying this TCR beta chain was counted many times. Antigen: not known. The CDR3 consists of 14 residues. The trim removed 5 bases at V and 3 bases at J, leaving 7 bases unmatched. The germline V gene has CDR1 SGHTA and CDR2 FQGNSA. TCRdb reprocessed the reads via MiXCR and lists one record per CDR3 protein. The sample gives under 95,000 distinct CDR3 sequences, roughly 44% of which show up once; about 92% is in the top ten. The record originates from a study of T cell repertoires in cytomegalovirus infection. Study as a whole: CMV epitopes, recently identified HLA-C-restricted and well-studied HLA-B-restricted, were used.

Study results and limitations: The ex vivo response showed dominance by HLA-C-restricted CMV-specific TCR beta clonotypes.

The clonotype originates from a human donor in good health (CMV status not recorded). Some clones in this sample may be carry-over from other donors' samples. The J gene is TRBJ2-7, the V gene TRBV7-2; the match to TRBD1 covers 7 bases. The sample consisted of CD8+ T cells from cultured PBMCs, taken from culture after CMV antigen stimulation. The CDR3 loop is CASSPRRDSYEQYF. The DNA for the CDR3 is TGTGCCAGCAGCCCACGACGGGACAGCTACGAGCAGTACTTC.